Shown below are 2 T cell receptor beta chains from a single sample sequenced in a study of alternative splicing in chronic myeloid leukemia remission. Poly-A-selected mRNA from 1 ug total RNA formed the libraries. Reanalyzing the bulk RNA-seq reads, TCRdb keeps one entry per CDR3 protein, without DNA. This sample has roughly 360 distinct CDR3 sequences, with around 98% found just once. What was sequenced was PBMCs. These receptors were collected from a person aged 30-49 years in good health.

The chain combines TRBV5-1 with TRBJ1-1. The CDR3 is 14 amino acids. Germline V CDR1 and CDR2: SGHRS, YFSETQ. The CDR3 reads CASSGRESNTDAFF.

This clonotype occurred once. The chain carries TRBV6-4 and TRBJ2-1; as DNA is missing, the TRBD2 call by TCRdb cannot be tested. Germline-derived CDR1 and CDR2 are MRHNA and SNTAGT. There are 15 residues in the CDR3. The CDR3 sequence: CASSEATGTNNEQFF.